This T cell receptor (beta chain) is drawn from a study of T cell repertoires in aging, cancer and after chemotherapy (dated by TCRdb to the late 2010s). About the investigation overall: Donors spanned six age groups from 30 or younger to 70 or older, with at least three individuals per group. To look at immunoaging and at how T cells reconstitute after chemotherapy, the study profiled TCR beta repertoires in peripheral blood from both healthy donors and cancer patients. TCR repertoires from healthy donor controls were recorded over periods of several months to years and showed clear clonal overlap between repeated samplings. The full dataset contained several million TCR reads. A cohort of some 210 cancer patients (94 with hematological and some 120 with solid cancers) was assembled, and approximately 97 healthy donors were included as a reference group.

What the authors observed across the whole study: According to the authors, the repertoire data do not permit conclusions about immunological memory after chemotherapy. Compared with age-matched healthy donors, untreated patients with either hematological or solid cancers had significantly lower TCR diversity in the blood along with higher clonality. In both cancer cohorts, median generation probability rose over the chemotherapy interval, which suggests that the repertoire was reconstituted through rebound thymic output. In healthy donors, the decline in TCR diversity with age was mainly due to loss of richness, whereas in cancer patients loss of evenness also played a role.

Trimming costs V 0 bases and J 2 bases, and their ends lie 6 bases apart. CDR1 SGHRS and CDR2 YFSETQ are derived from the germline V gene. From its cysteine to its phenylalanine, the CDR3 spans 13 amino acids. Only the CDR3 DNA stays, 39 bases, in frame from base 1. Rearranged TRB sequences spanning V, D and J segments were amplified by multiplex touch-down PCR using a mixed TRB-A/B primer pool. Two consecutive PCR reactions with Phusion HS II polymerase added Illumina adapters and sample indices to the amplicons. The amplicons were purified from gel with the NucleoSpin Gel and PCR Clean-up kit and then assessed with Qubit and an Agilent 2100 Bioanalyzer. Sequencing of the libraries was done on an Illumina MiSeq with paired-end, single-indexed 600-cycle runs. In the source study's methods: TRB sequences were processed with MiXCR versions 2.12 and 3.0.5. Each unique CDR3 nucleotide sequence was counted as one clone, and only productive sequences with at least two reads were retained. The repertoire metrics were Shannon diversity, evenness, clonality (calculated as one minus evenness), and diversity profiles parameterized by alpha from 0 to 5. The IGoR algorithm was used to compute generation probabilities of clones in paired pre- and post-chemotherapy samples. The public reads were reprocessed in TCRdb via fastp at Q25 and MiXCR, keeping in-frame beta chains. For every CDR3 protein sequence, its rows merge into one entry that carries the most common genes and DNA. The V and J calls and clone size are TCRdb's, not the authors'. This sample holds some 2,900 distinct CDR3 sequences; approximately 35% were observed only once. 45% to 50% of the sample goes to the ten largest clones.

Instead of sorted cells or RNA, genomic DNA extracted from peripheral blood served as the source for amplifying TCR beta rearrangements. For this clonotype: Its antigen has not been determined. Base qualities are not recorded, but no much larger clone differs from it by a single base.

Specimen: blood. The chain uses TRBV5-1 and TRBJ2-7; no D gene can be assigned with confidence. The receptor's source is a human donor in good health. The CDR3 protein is CASSLEPAYEQYF. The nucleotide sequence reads TGCGCCAGCAGCTTGGAACCAGCCTACGAGCAGTACTTC.